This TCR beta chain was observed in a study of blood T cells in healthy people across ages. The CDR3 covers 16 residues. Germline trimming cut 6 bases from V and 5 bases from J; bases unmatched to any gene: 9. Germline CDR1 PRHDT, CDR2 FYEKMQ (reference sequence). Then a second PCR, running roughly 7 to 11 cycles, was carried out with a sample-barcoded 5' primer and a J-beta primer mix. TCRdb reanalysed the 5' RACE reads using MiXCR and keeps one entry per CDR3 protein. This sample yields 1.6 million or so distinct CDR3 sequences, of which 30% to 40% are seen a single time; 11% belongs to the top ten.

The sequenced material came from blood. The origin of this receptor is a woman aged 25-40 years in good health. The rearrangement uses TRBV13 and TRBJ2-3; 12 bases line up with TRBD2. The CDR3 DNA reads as TGTGCCAGCAGTCCCCTAGCGGGGGGGCAAGAAGATACGCAGTATTTT. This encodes CASSPLAGGQEDTQYF.